This TCR beta chain is from a study of T cell responses to AZD1222 COVID-19 vaccine. Overall study results and limits: Seropositive at baseline were only five or six AZD1222 recipients. Unmutated variant regions are reportedly targeted by nearly half of spike-specific TCRs.

The data were produced by immunoSEQ multiplex PCR, yet TCRdb's version contains in-frame clones alone and is incomplete. The data contain around 50,000 clones, 84% of them singletons. The germline V gene encodes CDR1 SGHTA and CDR2 FQGNSA. The V gene lost 1 base and the J gene lost 8 bases, with 15 bases spanning the gap. The CDR3 extends over 15 amino acids. Concerning this clone: Its antigen is undetermined.

This receptor was identified in an adult in good health. The chain recombines TRBV7-2 with TRBJ2-1; D not resolved. The sequencing used peripheral blood, collected on day 0 of AZD1222 vaccination. In nucleotides, the CDR3 is TGTGCCAGCAGCTTAGACGGGTTCCCTGAGGATGAGCAGTTCTTC. Amino acids: CASSLDGFPEDEQFF.